The 10 T cell receptor beta chains in this list originate from one sample, sequenced in a study of T cells in Graves' hyperthyroidism and ophthalmopathy. TCR beta CDR3 sequences were amplified from RNA transcripts. HTBI primers drove first-round RT-PCR of the TCR CDR3. TCRdb ran MiXCR on the multiplex PCR reads and lists one entry per CDR3 protein. The sample holds over 500,000 distinct CDR3 sequences, 17% seen once. The sample taken for sequencing was blood. Every receptor here comes from a young woman with Graves' ophthalmopathy.

The chain carries TRBV30 and TRBJ2-3, with TRBD1 matching over 9 bases. V shed 3 bases and J 4 bases; nucleotides not matched to a gene: 8. Germline V lookup: CDR1 GTSNPN, CDR2 SVGIG (reference sequence). The CDR3 length is 15 residues. In DNA, the CDR3 is TGTGCCTGGAGGCGGGGGACAGGGTATCCAGATACGCAGTATTTT. It yields the protein CAWRRGTGYPDTQYF.

This clonotype was seen repeatedly, ten times or more. The rearrangement joins TRBV27 to TRBJ2-3, with TRBD2 identical over 9 bases. Trimming removed 4 bases from V and 2 bases from J; junction bases left unmatched: 7. This CDR3 has 16 residues. Germline-derived CDR1 and CDR2 are MNHEY and SMNVEV (reference sequence). Written as DNA, the CDR3 is TGTGCCAGCAGTTCAAGGACTAGCGATTTCACAGATACGCAGTATTTT. It specifies CASSSRTSDFTDTQYF.

Ten or more counts support this clonotype. The rearrangement joins TRBV3-1 to TRBJ1-1; 7 nucleotides match TRBD1. V lost 4 bases, J lost 1 base, and 9 bases stayed unmatched. The CDR3 length is 16 residues. Germline CDR1 is LGHDT and CDR2 is YNNKEL (reference sequence). The CDR3 loop reads CASSPQGGSQNTEAFF. The CDR3 DNA is TGTGCCAGCAGCCCCCAGGGGGGATCGCAGAACACTGAAGCTTTCTTT.

This clonotype was seen repeatedly, ten times or more. V and J are TRBV18 and TRBJ1-3; D unresolved. The germline V gene encodes CDR1 KGHSH and CDR2 LQKENI. The V gene lost 0 bases and the J gene lost 0 bases, with 6 bases spanning the gap. The CDR3 sequence is 15 residues long. The CDR3 region is CASSPPRSSGNTIYF. In DNA form, the CDR3 reads TGTGCCAGCTCACCACCCCGTTCCTCTGGAAACACCATATATTTT. The entire variable domain, with the rest obtained from reference TRBV18 and TRBJ1-3, is as follows: NAGVMQNPRHLVRRRGQEARLRCSPMKGHSHVYWYRQLPEEGLKFMVYLQKENIIDESGMPKERFSAEFPKEGPSILRIQQVVRGDSAAYFCASSPPRSSGNTIYFGEGSWLTVV.

Ten or more counts support this clonotype. The chain carries TRBV7-8 and TRBJ2-1; 7 bases fit TRBD1. Germline V gene lookup returns CDR1 SGHVS and CDR2 FQNEAQ. This CDR3 region has 14 residues. V was clipped by 5 bases and J by 5 bases; unmatched bases: 6. CDR3 loop: CASSPRQGNNEQFF. The DNA of the CDR3 is TGTGCCAGCAGCCCGAGACAGGGAAACAATGAGCAGTTCTTC. The entire variable domain, with the rest obtained from reference TRBV7-8 and TRBJ2-1, is as follows: GAGVSQSPRYKVAKRGQDVALRCDPISGHVSLFWYQQALGQGPEFLTYFQNEAQLDKSGLPSDRFFAERPEGSVSTLKIQRTQQEDSAVYLCASSPRQGNNEQFFGPGTRLTVL.

This rearrangement joins TRBV6-1 to TRBJ2-3; D unclear. The V gene lost 7 bases and the J gene lost 4 bases, with 9 bases spanning the gap. The CDR3 has 12 amino acids. Germline-derived CDR1 and CDR2 are MNHNS and SASEGT. The CDR3 spells CASTRSADTQYF. The CDR3, as DNA: TGTGCCAGCACCAGGTCGGCAGATACGCAGTATTTT.

The V and J genes are TRBV7-9 and TRBJ1-4; unclear D gene. V was trimmed by 0 bases and J by 8 bases, leaving 13 bases between them. There are 15 residues in the CDR3. Germline V lookup: CDR1 SEHNR, CDR2 FQNEAQ (reference sequence). The CDR3 DNA is TGTGCCAGCAGCTTAGCGCTGGAGGGTCGGGAAAAACTGTTTTTT. This encodes CASSLALEGREKLFF.

The chain couples TRBV28 to TRBJ1-1; TRBD1 matches at 10 bases. There are 16 residues in the CDR3. Per the germline V gene, CDR1 is MDHEN and CDR2 is SYDVKM. Unmatched junction bases numbered 14, after V lost 3 bases and J lost 10 bases. The CDR3 is CASSLIGWTGGGGAFF. As DNA, the CDR3 is TGTGCCAGCAGTTTGATTGGGTGGACAGGGGGAGGAGGAGCTTTCTTT. The whole variable domain, filled in from reference TRBV28 and TRBJ1-1, reads DVKVTQSSRYLVKRTGEKVFLECVQDMDHENMFWYRQDPGLGLRLIYFSYDVKMKEKGDIPEGYSVSREKKERFSLILESASTNQTSMYLCASSLIGWTGGGGAFFGQGTRLTVV.

The V gene is TRBV5-1, the J gene TRBJ2-3; 10 bases match TRBD2. The CDR3 spans 16 residues. The V segment lost 0 bases and the J segment 2 bases; nucleotides outside the gene matches: 3. Germline CDR1 and CDR2: SGHRS and YFSETQ. The DNA of the CDR3 is TGCGCCAGCAGCTTGGGTAGCGGGGGGTACACAGATACGCAGTATTTT. Protein product: CASSLGSGGYTDTQYF.

This clonotype has a count of ten or more. The chain joins TRBV2 to TRBJ2-2, with D maybe TRBD1 (5 bases). Germline lookup yields CDR1 SNHLY and CDR2 FYNNEI. CDR3 size: 17 residues. The ends were cut back, 0 bases at V and 3 bases at J, with 14 bases in the middle. The CDR3 nucleotides are TGTGCCAGCAGTGAAGCAATCGCAGGGTGGGACACCGGGGAGCTGTTTTTT. It codes for CASSEAIAGWDTGELFF.